The 13 T cell receptor beta chains listed next were all sequenced from one sample in a study of control samples from healthy donors and cancer patients. Clones were sequenced by immunoSEQ multiplex PCR, and TCRdb holds only the in-frame ones, with some missing. The sample contains approximately 90,000 clones, approximately 86% of which appear only once. Sequences were obtained from blood. The receptors shown here come from a man aged 30 to 39 in good health.

V is TRBV6-5 and J is TRBJ2-5; no clear D. Germline lookup yields CDR1 MNHEY and CDR2 SVGAGI. The ends were cut back, 10 bases at V and 7 bases at J, with 16 bases in the middle. This CDR3 contains 12 residues. The DNA for the CDR3 is TGTGCCACCCGGGTTGGGATGGGGACCCAGTACTTC. Residues: CATRVGMGTQYF.

V is TRBV7-2 and J is TRBJ2-7; 8 bases are shared with TRBD1. Germline V gene sequence: CDR1 SGHTA, CDR2 FQGNSA. The CDR3 sequence is 16 residues long. V gave up 5 bases and J gave up 2 bases; unmatched junction bases: 11. Written as DNA, the CDR3 is TGTGCCAGCAGCACATCTCCGGGACAGGTGCCCTACGAGCAGTACTTC. Its translation: CASSTSPGQVPYEQYF.

The chain uses TRBV6-6 and TRBJ2-7, with 8 bases matching TRBD1. V was clipped by 2 bases and J by 1 base; unmatched bases: 4. CDR3 length equals 15 residues. The germline V gene has CDR1 MNHNY and CDR2 SVGAGI (reference sequence). DNA for the CDR3: TGTGCCAGCAGTTACCCCGGACAGGGTTCCTACGAGCAGTACTTC. It translates to CASSYPGQGSYEQYF.

J is TRBJ2-5 and V is TRBV5-6, with D possibly TRBD1 on 6 matching bases. Germline V lookup: CDR1 SGHDT, CDR2 YYEEEE. The V and J ends lost 4 bases and 5 bases respectively, with 18 bases between them. The CDR3 is 15 amino acids. Here the CDR3 DNA reads TGTGCCAGCAGCGTCCGACAGGTCGTCCTGGAGACCCAGTACTTC. Protein product: CASSVRQVVLETQYF.

The gene calls are TRBV19 and TRBJ2-7, with D possibly TRBD1 on 5 matching bases. The germline V and J ends were trimmed by 1 base and 2 bases, with 12 bases remaining between them. Germline CDR1 is LNHDA and CDR2 is SQIVND (reference sequence). The CDR3 runs to 15 residues. The chain's CDR3 is CASSIVSQGPYEQYF. In DNA, the CDR3 is TGTGCCAGTAGTATAGTTTCCCAGGGCCCCTACGAGCAGTACTTC.

This clone was seen a few times. The genes are TRBV7-9 and TRBJ2-7; unclear D gene. From germline, CDR1 is SEHNR and CDR2 FQNEAQ (reference sequence). This CDR3 contains 14 residues. V lost 1 base, J lost 0 bases, and 7 bases lay in between. CDR3 residues: CASSLGRSSYEQYF. CDR3 DNA: TGTGCCAGCAGCTTAGGCAGGAGCTCCTACGAGCAGTACTTC. The complete variable domain, with remaining parts taken from reference TRBV7-9 and TRBJ2-7, reads DTGVSQNPRHKITKRGQNVTFRCDPISEHNRLYWYRQTLGQGPEFLTYFQNEAQLEKSRLLSDRFSAERPKGSFSTLEIQRTEQGDSAMYLCASSLGRSSYEQYFGPGTRLTVT.

The rearrangement links TRBV7-8 to TRBJ2-7; D might be TRBD2 (6 bases). Germline values: CDR1 SGHVS, CDR2 FQNEAQ. This CDR3 has 13 residues. Trimming left V 6 bases short and J 6 bases short, with 15 bases between. DNA for the CDR3: TGTGCCAGCAGATCTACTAGCAACAGCGAGCAGTACTTC. This gives the protein CASRSTSNSEQYF.

The J gene is TRBJ2-3, the V gene TRBV7-9; 10 nucleotides align to TRBD2. Looked up from germline, CDR1 is SEHNR and CDR2 is FQNEAQ (reference sequence). Trimming cost V 5 bases and J 8 bases; bases outside gene matches: 13. The CDR3 runs to 16 residues. The CDR3 loop reads CASSVSPAGGHVTQYF. The CDR3 DNA is TGTGCCAGCAGCGTAAGCCCAGCGGGGGGGCATGTTACGCAGTATTTT.

The CDR3 DNA reads TGTGCCAGCAGCCCGACAGCCAGTAGGGGAAACACCATATATTTT. As protein: CASSPTASRGNTIYF. V gene TRBV28 combines with J gene TRBJ1-3, with a weak D call TRBD1 (5 bases). Trimming took 6 bases from V and 4 from J, leaving 16 bases between them. CDR3 length: 15 amino acids. CDR1 is MDHEN and CDR2 is SYDVKM in the germline V gene.

Points on this clone: The same CDR3 can be traced to other DNA sequences in this sample. The V and J genes are TRBV7-3 and TRBJ1-1; 7 positions agree with TRBD1. The germline gives CDR1 SGHTA, CDR2 FQGTGA. The V gene end was trimmed by 5 bases and the J gene end by 0 bases; junction bases not matched to a gene: 3. This CDR3 has 14 amino acids. The CDR3 sequence: CASSPGTVNTEAFF. The CDR3 DNA reads as TGTGCCAGCAGCCCCGGGACAGTGAACACTGAAGCTTTCTTT.

This chain uses TRBV6-2 or TRBV6-3 with TRBJ2-7; 8 bases line up with TRBD1. CDR3 length: 14 residues. The trim removed 4 bases at V and 2 bases at J, leaving 4 bases unmatched. Germline V gives CDR1 MNHEY, CDR2 SVGEGT. In DNA, the CDR3 is TGTGCCAGCAGTTCACAGGGGGGAACCTACGAGCAGTACTTC. Amino acids: CASSSQGGTYEQYF.

This clone has only a few counts. CDR3: CASWLTGNEQYF. CDR3 DNA: TGTGCCAGCTGGTTGACAGGGAACGAGCAGTACTTC. The V call is TRBV6-6, the J call TRBJ2-7, with 7 positions matching TRBD1. The CDR3 loop spans 12 amino acids. Trimming cost V 8 bases and J 5 bases; bases outside gene matches: 6. CDR1 is MNHNY, CDR2 SVGAGI, per germline (reference sequence).

The chain has TRBV5-1 and TRBJ1-2; no clear D. Germline assignment: CDR1 SGHRS and CDR2 YFSETQ. CDR3 length equals 20 residues. V was cut by 0 bases and J by 6 bases, with 30 bases left in between. The CDR3 nucleotides read TGCGCCAGCAGCTTGGAACCCGCCCTAACTCGGTCCTTAACCCGTGATGGCTACACCTTC. Its translation is CASSLEPALTRSLTRDGYTF.